A single sample is the source of the 25 T cell receptor beta chains below, sequenced in a study of T-cell memory formation after mild COVID-19. TCRdb used MiXCR to reprocess the 5' RACE reads, holding one entry per CDR3 protein. The sample has approximately 100,000 distinct CDR3 sequences, about 18% seen once. Sample: PBMCs or a T cell subset sorted from them (not recorded which). These receptor sequences come from an adult woman who had mild COVID-19 (a few samples of this study predate the infection). Cell type and time point are not known.

V gene TRBV29-1 combines with J gene TRBJ1-1; 7 nucleotides match TRBD1. This CDR3 contains 16 residues. V lost 3 bases, J lost 0 bases, and 10 bases stayed unmatched. Germline loops: CDR1 SQVTM, CDR2 ANQGSEA. The CDR3, as DNA: TGCAGCGTTGATACGACAGGGACGATCATGAACACTGAAGCTTTCTTT. It codes for CSVDTTGTIMNTEAFF.

This clonotype was seen a handful of times. This chain joins TRBV20-1 and TRBJ2-7, with D possibly TRBD2 on 5 matching bases. V was pared by 0 bases and J by 2 bases, with 5 bases between. Per germline, CDR1 DFQATT and CDR2 SNEGSKA (reference sequence). The CDR3 has 12 residues. The CDR3 nucleotides are TGCAGTGCTAGAGACGGGGCCTACGAGCAGTACTTC. Residues: CSARDGAYEQYF.

The chain employs TRBV5-1 and TRBJ1-5; no clear D. V was clipped by 5 bases and J by 3 bases, with 12 bases between them. This CDR3 contains 14 residues. CDR1 and CDR2 (germline): SGHRS, YFSETQ. The CDR3 nucleotides read TGCGCCAGCAGGTCGGAGGGCTTCAATCAGCCCCAGCATTTT. Residues: CASRSEGFNQPQHF.

J is TRBJ2-7 and V is TRBV5-5, with D hard to call. Trimming stripped 4 bases from V and 3 bases from J, with 14 bases between. The CDR3 is 14 residues long. CDR1 SGHKS and CDR2 YYEKEE come from the germline V gene (reference sequence). The CDR3 bases are TGTGCCAGCAGCCCCTTCGACGGCCACTACGAGCAGTACTTC. It yields the protein CASSPFDGHYEQYF.

The rearrangement links TRBV4-2 to TRBJ2-1; 11 bases map to TRBD2. CDR1 is LGHNA, CDR2 YNFKEQ, per germline. The junction had 7 bases not matched to a gene; V was cut back by 4 bases and J by 5 bases. This CDR3 has 16 amino acids. The CDR3 here is CASSREGLADDNEQFF. The DNA of the CDR3 is TGTGCCAGCAGCCGGGAGGGACTAGCGGATGACAATGAGCAGTTCTTC.

The sample holds a few counts of this clonotype. V gene TRBV15 combines with J gene TRBJ1-1; unclear D gene. The CDR3 has 12 amino acids. CDR1 and CDR2 (germline): LNHNV, YYDKDF (reference sequence). Trimming cost V 8 bases and J 0 bases, with 7 bases left between them. This CDR3 is CATRELNTEAFF. In DNA, the CDR3 is TGTGCCACCCGGGAACTGAACACTGAAGCTTTCTTT.

The chain employs TRBV7-6 and TRBJ2-7; D is undetermined. With 4 bases removed from V and 3 bases from J, the gap between germline ends came to 16 bases. The CDR3 totals 15 residues. CDR1 SGHVS and CDR2 FNYEAQ come from the germline V gene. CDR3 region: CASSSRIAGVYEQYF. In DNA, the CDR3 is TGTGCCAGCAGCTCGCGGATCGCCGGAGTCTACGAGCAGTACTTC.

This clonotype was found a few times. The chain carries TRBV7-8 and TRBJ2-7; TRBD2 might be the D (6 bases). CDR3 size: 14 residues. V was trimmed by 3 bases and J by 3 bases, leaving 12 bases between them. Germline CDR1 and CDR2: SGHVS and FQNEAQ. CDR3: CASSFGGMSYEQYF. In DNA form, the CDR3 reads TGTGCCAGCAGCTTCGGCGGGATGAGCTACGAGCAGTACTTC.

This clonotype was seen a handful of times. The gene calls are TRBV6-2 or TRBV6-3 and TRBJ1-2; D possibly corresponds to TRBD1 (6 bases). The CDR3 runs to 13 residues. CDR1 is MNHEY and CDR2 is SVGEGT in the germline V gene. V was trimmed by 6 bases and J by 12 bases, leaving 20 bases between them. The CDR3 is CASSEGWGQSDTF. The CDR3 region has the DNA TGTGCCAGCAGCGAAGGTTGGGGGCAAAGTGACACCTTC.

This clonotype occurred a few times. V usage is TRBV4-3 and J usage is TRBJ2-3; TRBD2 might be the D (6 bases). CDR3 size: 17 residues. Deletions cut 0 bases from V and 2 bases from J, with 15 bases between. Germline values: CDR1 LGHNA, CDR2 YSLEER. CDR3 residues: CASSQDPRERHTDTQYF. In nucleotides, the CDR3 is TGCGCCAGCAGCCAAGATCCCCGGGAGAGGCACACAGATACGCAGTATTTT.

The chain couples TRBV25-1 to TRBJ1-3, with D possibly TRBD1 on 5 matching bases. CDR3 size: 11 residues. Trimming took off 6 bases at V and 7 bases at J, with 7 bases between the two ends. Germline V CDR1 and CDR2: MGHDK, SYGVNS. The CDR3 loop is CASSGGNTIYF. The DNA of the CDR3 is TGTGCCAGCAGCGGGGGTAACACCATATATTTT. The full variable domain, in which reference TRBV25-1 and TRBJ1-3 provide the parts outside the CDR3, is EADIYQTPRYLVIGTGKKITLECSQTMGHDKMYWYQQDPGMELHLIHYSYGVNSTEKGDLSSESTVSRIRTEHFPLTLESARPSHTSQYLCASSGGNTIYFGEGSWLTVV.

The sample holds a few counts of this clonotype. J is TRBJ2-1 and V is TRBV4-3; possibly TRBD1 for D (5 bases). This CDR3 region has 18 residues. Germline V gene sequence: CDR1 LGHNA, CDR2 YSLEER. Trimming removed 2 bases from V and 5 bases from J, with 22 bases in between. Here the CDR3 reads CASSQLGLSGYPHNEQFF. CDR3 nucleotide sequence: TGCGCCAGCAGCCAACTCGGTCTATCAGGGTATCCCCACAATGAGCAGTTCTTC.

This clonotype was seen a handful of times. The chain couples TRBV7-9 to TRBJ2-1; 7 bases are shared with TRBD1. V lost 5 bases, J lost 6 bases, and 4 bases stayed unmatched. CDR3 length: 13 amino acids. The germline V gene encodes CDR1 SEHNR and CDR2 FQNEAQ (reference sequence). CDR3 nucleotide sequence: TGTGCCAGCAGCGGCCGGGACAGCAATGAGCAGTTCTTC. It specifies CASSGRDSNEQFF. Filled out from reference TRBV7-9 and TRBJ2-1, the complete variable domain reads DTGVSQNPRHKITKRGQNVTFRCDPISEHNRLYWYRQTLGQGPEFLTYFQNEAQLEKSRLLSDRFSAERPKGSFSTLEIQRTEQGDSAMYLCASSGRDSNEQFFGPGTRLTVL.

The J gene is TRBJ2-2, the V gene TRBV12-3 or TRBV12-4; 8 bases are shared with TRBD2. The CDR3 sequence is 15 residues long. Trimming took 3 bases from V and 6 from J; bases not matched to a gene: 6. CDR3 sequence reads: CASSFERERAGELFF. The CDR3 coding sequence is TGTGCCAGCAGTTTCGAGCGGGAGAGGGCCGGGGAGCTGTTTTTT.

In DNA form, the CDR3 reads TGTGCCAGCACCGTTCCTTGGGCCTACGAGCAGTACTTC. Amino acid sequence: CASTVPWAYEQYF. V is TRBV6-2 or TRBV6-3 and J is TRBJ2-7; D gene uncertain. The V gene lost 7 bases and the J gene lost 2 bases, with 12 bases spanning the gap. The CDR3 contains 13 residues. CDR1 is MNHEY, CDR2 SVGEGT, per germline.

The chain combines TRBV12-3 or TRBV12-4 with TRBJ1-2; TRBD1 agrees at 8 bases. The CDR3 runs 13 residues. V was clipped by 3 bases and J by 6 bases; unmatched bases: 3. CDR3 DNA: TGTGCCAGCAGTTTGTCAGGGGGCAATGGCTACACCTTC. It specifies CASSLSGGNGYTF.

V and J are TRBV19 and TRBJ2-1; D call uncertain. CDR3 length: 18 residues. With 3 bases removed from V and 3 bases from J, the gap between germline ends came to 21 bases. The germline gives CDR1 LNHDA, CDR2 SQIVND (reference sequence). The CDR3 loop reads CASSILSPPGLNYNEQFF. The CDR3 DNA reads as TGTGCCAGTAGTATTTTAAGCCCCCCAGGCCTAAACTACAATGAGCAGTTCTTC. The variable domain in full, completed from reference TRBV19 and TRBJ2-1, reads DGGITQSPKYLFRKEGQNVTLSCEQNLNHDAMYWYRQDPGQGLRLIYYSQIVNDFQKGDIAEGYSVSREKKESFPLTVTSAQKNPTAFYLCASSILSPPGLNYNEQFFGPGTRLTVL.

This clonotype occurred a few times. The rearrangement links TRBV5-6 to TRBJ1-5; D ambiguous. Deletions cut 4 bases from V and 3 bases from J, with 5 bases between. The CDR3 covers 12 residues. CDR1 and CDR2 (germline): SGHDT, YYEEEE. The CDR3 bases are TGTGCCAGCAGCGCCGTCAATCAGCCCCAGCATTTT. Translated, it gives CASSAVNQPQHF.

The table lists this clonotype with a few counts. The chain is built from TRBV7-2 and TRBJ2-5; the D gene is possibly TRBD2 (6 bases). Trimming took 5 bases from V and 2 from J, leaving 18 bases between them. This CDR3 region has 16 residues. Germline CDR1 and CDR2: SGHTA and FQGNSA. This CDR3 is CASSPGLGGPQETQYF. CDR3 nucleotides: TGTGCCAGCAGCCCCGGGTTAGGAGGGCCTCAAGAGACCCAGTACTTC. Supplemented by reference TRBV7-2 and TRBJ2-5, the full variable domain reads GAGVSQSPSNKVTEKGKDVELRCDPISGHTALYWYRQSLGQGLEFLIYFQGNSAPDKSGLPSDRFSAERTGGSVSTLTIQRTQQEDSAVYLCASSPGLGGPQETQYFGPGTRLLVL.

The chain combines TRBV12-3 or TRBV12-4 with TRBJ2-1; 8 nucleotides line up with TRBD2. There are 14 residues in the CDR3. The CDR3 DNA reads TGTGCGGGGGCCCTAGCGGGTCTCTACAATGAGCAGTTCTTC. Translating it yields CAGALAGLYNEQFF.

This sequence joins TRBV5-6 and TRBJ1-1; D may be TRBD1 (6 bases). CDR1 is SGHDT, CDR2 YYEEEE, per germline. CDR3 size: 15 residues. Trimming took off 8 bases at V and 0 bases at J, with 17 bases between the two ends. The CDR3 DNA reads TGTGCCAGTCAATTGGGAACAGGGATGAACACTGAAGCTTTCTTT. Translation: CASQLGTGMNTEAFF.

The chain employs TRBV7-9 and TRBJ1-1; TRBD1 aligns across 9 bases. This CDR3 spans 14 amino acids. Trimming cost V 5 bases and J 4 bases; bases outside gene matches: 5. Germline-derived CDR1 and CDR2 are SEHNR and FQNEAQ (reference sequence). The CDR3, as DNA: TGTGCCAGCAGCCTGGACAGGGGAAGCACTGAAGCTTTCTTT. The encoded protein is CASSLDRGSTEAFF.

This chain uses TRBV4-2 with TRBJ2-1; D gene uncertain. CDR1 and CDR2 from the germline V gene are LGHNA and YNFKEQ. Trimming removed 4 bases at V and 6 bases at J, with 10 bases between. The CDR3 spans 13 residues. In DNA, the CDR3 is TGTGCCAGCAGCCCCTCCCCTACCAATGAGCAGTTCTTC. This codes for CASSPSPTNEQFF.

There are a few counts of this clonotype. This rearrangement joins TRBV4-1 to TRBJ2-7; the D gene is possibly TRBD2 (6 bases). The length of the CDR3 is 14 residues. Germline V CDR1 and CDR2: MGHRA, YSYEKL. Trimming removed 1 base at V and 5 bases at J, with 12 bases between. The CDR3 region is CASSQGPGGDEQYF. For the CDR3, the DNA is TGCGCCAGCAGCCAAGGGCCAGGAGGGGACGAGCAGTACTTC.

This clonotype was detected only a few times. The rearrangement links TRBV15 to TRBJ1-4, with 9 bases aligning to TRBD1. Per germline, CDR1 LNHNV and CDR2 YYDKDF (reference sequence). Trimming removed 3 bases from V and 8 bases from J; junction bases left unmatched: 10. This CDR3 region has 16 residues. CDR3 loop: CATSRGQGEWREKLFF. The CDR3 coding sequence is TGTGCCACCAGCAGGGGACAGGGAGAGTGGAGAGAAAAACTGTTTTTT.